This T cell receptor (beta chain) comes out of a study of blood T cells in healthy people across ages. Study-wide points: Greater diversity and more naive CD4+ cells were seen in long-lived donors than in aged donors.

Note on this clonotype: Antigen unknown.

For the second PCR, which ran for about 6 to 12 cycles, a sample-barcoded 5' primer and a J-beta primer mix were used. Each cDNA was tagged by a template-switch adaptor containing 12 random nucleotides. TCRdb analysed the 5' RACE reads with MiXCR anew, one entry per CDR3 protein. The sample yields 1.5 million to 2 million distinct CDR3 sequences, around 36% seen once. The draw of peripheral blood yielded ten milliliters from each donor. The V end lost 5 bases, the J end lost 2 bases, and 18 bases lay between the germline ends. The germline V gene has CDR1 SEHNR and CDR2 FQNEAQ (reference sequence). This CDR3 has 16 amino acids.

The gene calls are TRBV7-9 and TRBJ1-2; D is possibly TRBD1 (6 bases). Sequencing input: blood. The clonotype was recovered from a woman younger than 45 in good health. The CDR3 reads CASSLRGGPINYGYTF. CDR3 nucleotide sequence: TGTGCCAGCAGCCTACGTGGGGGGCCGATCAACTATGGCTACACCTTC.